A single sample is the source of the 32 T cell receptor beta chains below, sequenced in a study of CD8 T cells in ankylosing spondylitis. TCRdb re-analysed the 5' RACE reads in MiXCR, keeping a single row per CDR3 protein. The sample comprises approximately 290,000 distinct CDR3 sequences, around 20% of which are singletons, and roughly 3.6% rests with the top ten. The sequenced sample consisted of blood, either unsorted or a sorted T cell fraction (not recorded which). The receptor source for this set is a female donor with ankylosing spondylitis or in good health (not recorded which).

This clonotype has a single count. The rearrangement links TRBV7-9 to TRBJ2-1, with D possibly matching TRBD1 (5 bases). Germline V gives CDR1 SEHNR, CDR2 FQNEAQ (reference sequence). V lost 8 bases and J lost 6, with 14 bases in between. The CDR3 extends over 13 amino acids. CDR3 nucleotide sequence: TGTGCCAGCGCTAAACAGGAGAGCAATGAGCAGTTCTTC. Amino acid sequence: CASAKQESNEQFF.

The rearrangement uses TRBV7-8 and TRBJ2-3; D uncertain. The CDR3 spans 16 residues. CDR1 and CDR2 (germline): SGHVS, FQNEAQ. With 5 bases removed from V and 1 base from J, the gap between germline ends came to 16 bases. DNA of the CDR3: TGTGCCAGCAGCCCCGACGACGTCTCGGGCACAGATACGCAGTATTTT. Amino acid sequence: CASSPDDVSGTDTQYF. The full variable domain, completed using reference TRBV7-8 and TRBJ2-3, is GAGVSQSPRYKVAKRGQDVALRCDPISGHVSLFWYQQALGQGPEFLTYFQNEAQLDKSGLPSDRFFAERPEGSVSTLKIQRTQQEDSAVYLCASSPDDVSGTDTQYFGPGTRLTVL.

This clonotype was recorded a few times. This rearrangement joins TRBV20-1 to TRBJ2-1; D is perhaps TRBD1 (7 bases). Germline V gene data show CDR1 as DFQATT and CDR2 as SNEGSKA (reference sequence). This CDR3 is built from 13 residues. Trimming took 3 bases from V and 4 from J, leaving 10 bases between them. CDR3 sequence: CSAREGAYNEQFF. The CDR3 region has the DNA TGCAGTGCTAGGGAGGGGGCGTACAATGAGCAGTTCTTC.

This clonotype was seen more than once but under ten times. This chain uses TRBV7-9 with TRBJ1-1, with D possibly being TRBD1 (5 bases). Per germline, CDR1 SEHNR and CDR2 FQNEAQ (reference sequence). Trimming took off 5 bases at V and 4 bases at J, with 17 bases between the two ends. The CDR3 extends over 15 amino acids. CDR3 loop: CASSPQYRMGTEAFF. The DNA of the CDR3 is TGTGCCAGCAGCCCCCAGTACAGGATGGGCACTGAAGCTTTCTTT.

This clonotype has a handful of counts. The chain recombines TRBV7-9 with TRBJ2-3, with 10 positions matching TRBD2. Unmatched junction bases numbered 5, after V lost 7 bases and J lost 1 base. The CDR3 is made up of 15 amino acids. Germline V CDR1 and CDR2: SEHNR, FQNEAQ (reference sequence). CDR3 DNA sequence: TGTGCCAGCAACATAGCGGGAGGCGGCACAGATACGCAGTATTTT. Translation gives CASNIAGGGTDTQYF.

This clonotype is medium-sized in the sample. The chain uses TRBV12-3 or TRBV12-4 and TRBJ2-5; no definite D call. V lost 6 bases to trimming and J lost 2 bases, with 13 bases between them. This CDR3 is 14 amino acids long. CDR3 coding DNA: TGTGCCAGCAGCCTAAGGCGCCAGCAAGAGACCCAGTACTTC. Translated: CASSLRRQQETQYF.

CDR3 coding DNA: TGTGCCAGCAATCGACAGGGGGGTAATGAAAAACTGTTTTTT. Encoded protein: CASNRQGGNEKLFF. The chain is built from TRBV12-3 or TRBV12-4 and TRBJ1-4, with 9 bases aligning to TRBD1. This CDR3 region has 14 residues. V lost 7 bases, J lost 4 bases, and 4 bases stayed unmatched.

This clonotype was counted at least ten times. This chain joins TRBV12-3 or TRBV12-4 and TRBJ2-5; TRBD1 might be the D (5 bases). The CDR3 length is 14 residues. Between the trimmed V and J ends, which lost 0 bases and 5 bases, there was a span of 10 bases. The CDR3 loop reads CASSLAGQGETQYF. DNA of the CDR3: TGTGCCAGCAGTTTAGCAGGGCAGGGTGAGACCCAGTACTTC.

The V and J genes are TRBV11-2 and TRBJ2-1; no clear D gene. There are 13 residues in the CDR3. Germline CDR1 reads SGHAT; CDR2 reads FQNNGV. V lost 2 bases, J lost 4 bases, and 6 bases lay in between. For the CDR3, the DNA is TGTGCCAGCAGCTTATTCTGGTACAATGAGCAGTTCTTC. Protein product: CASSLFWYNEQFF.

In regard to this clonotype: The CDR3 does not end in the conserved phenylalanine or tryptophan, so this is likely a read error. The chain links TRBV20-1 to TRBJ2-1; TRBD2 might be the D (6 bases). Trimming stripped 5 bases from V and 3 bases from J, with 14 bases between. The CDR3 contains 14 residues. Germline CDR1 DFQATT, CDR2 SNEGSKA (reference sequence). CDR3 in DNA: TGCAGTGCTCTAACGGGACTCAACTACAATGAGCAGTTCTCC. Translating it yields CSALTGLNYNEQFS.

The chain combines TRBV6-5 with TRBJ2-3; D is possibly TRBD2 (5 bases). Trimming removed 7 bases at V and 8 bases at J, with 10 bases between. The CDR3 is 11 residues long. Germline CDR1 MNHEY, CDR2 SVGAGI. CDR3 nucleotides: TGTGCCAGCACCCGAGAGGGTACGCAGTATTTT. Amino acids: CASTREGTQYF.

The chain combines TRBV7-8 with TRBJ2-7; D is unclear. Trimming removed 5 bases at V and 5 bases at J, with 10 bases between. CDR3 length: 12 residues. Germline CDR1 and CDR2: SGHVS and FQNEAQ. For the CDR3, the DNA is TGTGCCAGCAGCCCCTCTCCTAACGAGCAGTACTTC. It translates to CASSPSPNEQYF.

This clonotype has a handful of counts. The V call is TRBV12-3 or TRBV12-4, the J call TRBJ2-1, with 11 bases matching TRBD2. V lost 6 bases to trimming and J lost 7 bases; unmatched junction nucleotides: 5. The CDR3 covers 14 residues. In nucleotides, the CDR3 is TGTGCCAGCAGGCCGGGACTAGCGGTAAATGAGCAGTTCTTC. Protein: CASRPGLAVNEQFF.

This clonotype was picked up a small number of times. This chain uses TRBV5-1 with TRBJ2-1; 7 nucleotides align to TRBD2. Germline CDR1 and CDR2: SGHRS and YFSETQ. The CDR3 sequence is 13 residues long. The trim removed 3 bases at V and 5 bases at J, leaving 2 bases unmatched. This CDR3 is CASSSSGNNEQFF. CDR3 DNA sequence: TGCGCCAGCAGCTCTAGCGGTAACAATGAGCAGTTCTTC.

The chain has TRBV7-8 and TRBJ1-2; D is perhaps TRBD1 (5 bases). CDR1 and CDR2 from the germline V gene are SGHVS and FQNEAQ. The CDR3 loop spans 13 amino acids. With 7 bases removed from V and 4 bases from J, the gap between germline ends came to 13 bases. Here the CDR3 DNA reads TGTGCCAGCACTCGGGACGGATCCTATGGCTACACCTTC. The encoded protein is CASTRDGSYGYTF. The full variable domain, in which reference TRBV7-8 and TRBJ1-2 provide the parts outside the CDR3, is GAGVSQSPRYKVAKRGQDVALRCDPISGHVSLFWYQQALGQGPEFLTYFQNEAQLDKSGLPSDRFFAERPEGSVSTLKIQRTQQEDSAVYLCASTRDGSYGYTFGSGTRLTVV.

V gene TRBV11-2 combines with J gene TRBJ1-2, with a tentative D call TRBD1 (5 bases). V lost 4 bases, J lost 1 base, and 16 bases lay in between. The CDR3 totals 16 residues. Germline CDR1 SGHAT, CDR2 FQNNGV. As DNA, the CDR3 is TGTGCCAGCAGCTCGAAGGTCGGGGACCATAACTATGGCTACACCTTC. The encoded protein is CASSSKVGDHNYGYTF. Full variable domain (outside the CDR3, taken from reference TRBV11-2 and TRBJ1-2): EAGVAQSPRYKIIEKRQSVAFWCNPISGHATLYWYQQILGQGPKLLIQFQNNGVVDDSQLPKDRFSAERLKGVDSTLKIQPAKLEDSAVYLCASSSKVGDHNYGYTFGSGTRLTVV.

This sequence joins TRBV3-1 and TRBJ2-6, with 10 bases fitting TRBD1. With 4 bases clipped from V and 3 bases from J, the junction kept 3 bases outside the gene matches. Germline-derived CDR1 and CDR2 are LGHDT and YNNKEL (reference sequence). CDR3 length: 16 amino acids. The CDR3 sequence: CASSLTGGYGANVLTF. CDR3 DNA: TGTGCCAGCAGCCTGACAGGGGGCTATGGGGCCAACGTCCTGACTTTC.

The chain joins TRBV3-1 to TRBJ2-3; TRBD1 might be the D (6 bases). Looked up from germline, CDR1 is LGHDT and CDR2 is YNNKEL (reference sequence). The CDR3 totals 14 residues. Trimming cost V 4 bases and J 5 bases, with 13 bases left between them. The CDR3 loop reads CASSPIHREDTQYF. As DNA, the CDR3 is TGTGCCAGCAGCCCGATCCACAGGGAAGATACGCAGTATTTT.

This chain connects TRBV5-1 to TRBJ2-6; 11 positions match TRBD1. Trimming removed 5 bases from V and 0 bases from J; junction bases left unmatched: 1. The CDR3 contains 16 residues. Germline values: CDR1 SGHRS, CDR2 YFSETQ. This chain's CDR3 is CASRGTGGSGANVLTF. CDR3 DNA sequence: TGCGCCAGCAGGGGGACAGGGGGCTCTGGGGCCAACGTCCTGACTTTC.

This clonotype appeared many times. This chain links TRBV18 with TRBJ2-1; possibly TRBD2 for D (5 bases). V was trimmed by 6 bases and J by 5 bases, leaving 11 bases between them. The length of the CDR3 is 13 residues. Germline loops: CDR1 KGHSH, CDR2 LQKENI. The CDR3 DNA is TGTGCCAGCTCTCGAGGGAGTGACAATGAGCAGTTCTTC. It translates to CASSRGSDNEQFF.

In its sample, this clonotype was seen a few times. This rearrangement joins TRBV20-1 to TRBJ2-5, with D unresolved. Trimming stripped 6 bases from V and 1 base from J, with 3 bases between. This CDR3 contains 10 residues. From germline, CDR1 is DFQATT and CDR2 SNEGSKA (reference sequence). The DNA for the CDR3 is TGCAGTGCCATCCAAGAGACCCAGTACTTC. This gives the protein CSAIQETQYF.

This clonotype was detected many times. CDR3 region: CASKRTANMNTEAFF. The CDR3 nucleotides are TGTGCCAGCAAAAGGACCGCGAACATGAACACTGAAGCTTTCTTT. The chain carries TRBV6-1 and TRBJ1-1; D gene unclear. The CDR3 runs to 15 residues. V was cut by 7 bases and J by 0 bases, with 15 bases left in between. CDR1 and CDR2 (germline): MNHNS, SASEGT.

The genes are TRBV12-3 or TRBV12-4 and TRBJ2-7, with D maybe TRBD1 (6 bases). There are 13 residues in the CDR3. V lost 6 bases to trimming and J lost 0 bases, with 9 bases between them. The CDR3 nucleotides read TGTGCCAGCAGAACGACAGGCTCCTACGAGCAGTACTTC. Encoded protein: CASRTTGSYEQYF.

This chain links TRBV19 with TRBJ2-3, with D uncertain. V lost 7 bases and J 4 bases, leaving 9 bases between the germline ends. This CDR3 is 12 amino acids long. The germline CDR1 and CDR2 sequences are LNHDA and SQIVND (reference sequence). As DNA, the CDR3 is TGTGCCAGTATCCGTCCCCCAGATACGCAGTATTTT. It translates to CASIRPPDTQYF.

This clonotype has a handful of counts. The CDR3 bases are TGTGCCAGCAGTGAAGGGCGACAGGGGCGAGGCACTGAAGCTTTCTTT. It translates to CASSEGRQGRGTEAFF. The chain couples TRBV2 to TRBJ1-1, with TRBD1 matching over 8 bases. CDR1 is SNHLY, CDR2 FYNNEI, per germline. V lost 1 base, J lost 4 bases, and 8 bases stayed unmatched. The CDR3 runs to 16 residues. Full variable domain (missing parts from reference TRBV2 and TRBJ1-1): EPEVTQTPSHQVTQMGQEVILRCVPISNHLYFYWYRQILGQKVEFLVSFYNNEISEKSEIFDDQFSVERPDGSNFTLKIRSTKLEDSAMYFCASSEGRQGRGTEAFFGQGTRLTVV.

Many counts were recorded for this clonotype. The chain is built from TRBV20-1 and TRBJ2-1, with D possibly matching TRBD1 (5 bases). Germline CDR1 is DFQATT and CDR2 is SNEGSKA (reference sequence). This CDR3 is built from 14 residues. The V end was cut by 5 bases, the J end by 5 bases, with 16 bases between. CDR3 in amino acids: CSAAGWGRNNEQFF. CDR3 sequence (DNA): TGCAGTGCTGCCGGATGGGGCAGAAACAATGAGCAGTTCTTC.

This rearrangement joins TRBV5-1 to TRBJ2-2, with D perhaps TRBD1 (5 bases). Germline CDR1 and CDR2: SGHRS and YFSETQ. CDR3 length equals 14 residues. Trimming left V 0 bases short and J 5 bases short, with 8 bases between. CDR3 sequence: CASSLGRATGELFF. As DNA, the CDR3 is TGCGCCAGCAGCTTGGGCAGGGCGACCGGGGAGCTGTTTTTT.

CDR3 residues: CAISESVASNTEAFF. CDR3 nucleotide sequence: TGTGCCATCAGTGAGTCAGTGGCTTCGAACACTGAAGCTTTCTTT. The chain carries TRBV10-3 and TRBJ1-1, with no clear D. The CDR3 is 15 amino acids. Germline V gives CDR1 ENHRY, CDR2 SYGVKD. V dropped 0 bases and J dropped 1 base, with 9 bases sitting between them.

This chain connects TRBV11-1 to TRBJ2-7; 11 nucleotides line up with TRBD1. The J segment lost 3 bases and the V segment lost 5 bases, leaving 15 bases of the junction unmatched. CDR1 and CDR2 (germline): SGHAT, FQDESV (reference sequence). This CDR3 has 18 residues. CDR3 DNA: TGTGCCAGCAGCCCGGACAGGGGGCTAATAGCGGGGATCTACGAGCAGTACTTC. Protein product: CASSPDRGLIAGIYEQYF.

The table lists this clonotype with a few counts. The J gene is TRBJ1-2, the V gene TRBV11-2; perhaps TRBD1 as D (6 bases). Germline V gene data show CDR1 as SGHAT and CDR2 as FQNNGV. Trimming removed 1 base from V and 3 bases from J, with 21 bases in between. This CDR3 is built from 18 residues. CDR3 DNA: TGTGCCAGCAGCTTAGGGAGGAACAGGGTCGGGGTCGACTATGGCTACACCTTC. It specifies CASSLGRNRVGVDYGYTF.

This sequence joins TRBV7-2 and TRBJ2-1; 12 bases map to TRBD2. The germline gives CDR1 SGHTA, CDR2 FQGNSA. This CDR3 comprises 16 residues. V lost 4 bases, J lost 8 bases, and 9 bases stayed unmatched. The CDR3: CASSWAGLAGGDEQFF. CDR3 sequence (DNA): TGTGCCAGCAGCTGGGCGGGGCTAGCGGGAGGGGATGAGCAGTTCTTC.

This clonotype was seen a few times. The V call is TRBV6-5, the J call TRBJ2-1; D may match TRBD1 or TRBD2 (6 bases each). The CDR3 runs to 15 residues. Per germline, CDR1 MNHEY and CDR2 SVGAGI. V was pared by 4 bases and J by 6 bases, with 16 bases between. The CDR3, as DNA: TGTGCCAGCAGTTCATGGAGGGGGGCAGGCAATGAGCAGTTCTTC. Translating it yields CASSSWRGAGNEQFF.